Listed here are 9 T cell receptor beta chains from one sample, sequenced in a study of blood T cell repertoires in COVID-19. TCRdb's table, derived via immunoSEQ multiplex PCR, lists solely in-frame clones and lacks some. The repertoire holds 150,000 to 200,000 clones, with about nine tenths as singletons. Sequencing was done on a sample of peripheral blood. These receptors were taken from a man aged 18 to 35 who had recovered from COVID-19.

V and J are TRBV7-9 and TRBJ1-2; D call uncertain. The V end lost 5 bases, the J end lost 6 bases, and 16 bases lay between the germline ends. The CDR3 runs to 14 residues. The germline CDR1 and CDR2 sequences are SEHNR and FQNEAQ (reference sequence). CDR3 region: CASSPERAWDGYTF. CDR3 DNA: TGTGCCAGCAGCCCCGAGCGGGCCTGGGATGGCTACACCTTC.

CDR3 loop: CASSRSFQETQYF. The CDR3 DNA is TGTGCCAGCAGCCGGAGTTTTCAAGAGACCCAGTACTTC. The V gene is TRBV3-1 (or the pseudogene TRBV3-2), the J gene TRBJ2-5; D gene ambiguous. CDR1 is LGHDT, CDR2 YNNKEL, per germline (reference sequence). The CDR3 contains 13 residues. Trimming stripped 4 bases from V and 2 bases from J, with 8 bases between.

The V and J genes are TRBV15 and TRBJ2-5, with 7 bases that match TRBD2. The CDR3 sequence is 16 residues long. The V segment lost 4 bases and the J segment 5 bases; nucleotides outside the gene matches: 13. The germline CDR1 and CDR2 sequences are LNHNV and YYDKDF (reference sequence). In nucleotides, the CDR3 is TGTGCCACCAGCACAGATGGGAGGGGCTATCTGGAGACCCAGTACTTC. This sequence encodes CATSTDGRGYLETQYF.

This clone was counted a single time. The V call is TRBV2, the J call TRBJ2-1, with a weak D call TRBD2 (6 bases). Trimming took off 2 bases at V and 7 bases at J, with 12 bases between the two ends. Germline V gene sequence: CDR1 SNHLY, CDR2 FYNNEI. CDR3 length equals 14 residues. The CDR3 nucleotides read TGTGCCAGCAGTGAAAGGACGGAGGGTAATGAGCAGTTCTTC. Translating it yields CASSERTEGNEQFF. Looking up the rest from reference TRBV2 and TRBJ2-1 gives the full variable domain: EPEVTQTPSHQVTQMGQEVILRCVPISNHLYFYWYRQILGQKVEFLVSFYNNEISEKSEIFDDQFSVERPDGSNFTLKIRSTKLEDSAMYFCASSERTEGNEQFFGPGTRLTVL.

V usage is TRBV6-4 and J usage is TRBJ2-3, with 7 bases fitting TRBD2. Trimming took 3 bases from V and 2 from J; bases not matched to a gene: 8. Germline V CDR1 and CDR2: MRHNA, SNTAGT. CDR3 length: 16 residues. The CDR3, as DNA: TGTGCCAGCAGTGAATTGAGCGGGGCCCACACAGATACGCAGTATTTT. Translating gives CASSELSGAHTDTQYF.

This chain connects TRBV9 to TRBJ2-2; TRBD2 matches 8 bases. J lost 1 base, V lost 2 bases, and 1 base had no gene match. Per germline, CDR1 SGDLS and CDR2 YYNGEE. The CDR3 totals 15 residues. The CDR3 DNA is TGTGCCAGCAGCGTTAGCGGGAAGAACACCGGGGAGCTGTTTTTT. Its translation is CASSVSGKNTGELFF.

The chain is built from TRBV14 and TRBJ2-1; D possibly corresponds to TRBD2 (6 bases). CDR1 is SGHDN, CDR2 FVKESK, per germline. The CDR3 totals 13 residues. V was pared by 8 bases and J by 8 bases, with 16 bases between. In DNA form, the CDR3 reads TGTGCCAGCGCGGGGAGTACTCGCCATGAGCAGTTCTTC. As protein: CASAGSTRHEQFF.

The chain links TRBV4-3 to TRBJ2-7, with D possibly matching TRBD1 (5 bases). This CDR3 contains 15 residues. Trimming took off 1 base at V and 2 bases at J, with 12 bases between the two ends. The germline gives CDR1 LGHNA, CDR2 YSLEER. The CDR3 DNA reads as TGCGCCAGCAGCCAAGGTTGGGGCATAGCCTACGAGCAGTACTTC. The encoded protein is CASSQGWGIAYEQYF.

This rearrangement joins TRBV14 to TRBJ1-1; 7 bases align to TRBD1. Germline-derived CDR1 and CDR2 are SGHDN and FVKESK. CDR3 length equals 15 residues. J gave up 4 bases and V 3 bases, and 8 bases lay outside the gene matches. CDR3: CASSHPGKGATEAFF. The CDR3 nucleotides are TGTGCCAGCAGCCACCCAGGGAAGGGGGCCACTGAAGCTTTCTTT.